The TCR beta chain under discussion was sequenced for a study of blood T cell repertoires in COVID-19. About the study: COVID-19 samples, acute and convalescent, were from the United States, Italy and Spain. Sources were T cells, B-cell-depleted T cells, or PBMCs; the material itself was cDNA or gDNA.

In the source study's methods: Amplified reference gene primers provided the basis for estimating nucleated cell counts. The repertoire was sequenced with immunoSEQ multiplex PCR; TCRdb's copy has only in-frame clones and lacks some. D and trimming were read from the DNA, whereas the V and J calls and clone size are those reported in that table. The sample gives 150,000 or so clones, roughly 80% of which show up once; 1.5% to 2% is in the top ten. CDR3 length: 13 amino acids. V was pared by 10 bases and J by 5 bases, with 17 bases between. Sequencing was carried out using peripheral blood. The rearrangement uses TRBV12-3 or TRBV12-4 and TRBJ2-5; tentative D call: TRBD2 (6 bases). This sequence was found in an elderly man with acute or convalescent COVID-19. CDR3 DNA sequence: TGTGCCACCACCCTCCGGGGGTTGGAGACCCAGTACTTC. This translates into CATTLRGLETQYF.